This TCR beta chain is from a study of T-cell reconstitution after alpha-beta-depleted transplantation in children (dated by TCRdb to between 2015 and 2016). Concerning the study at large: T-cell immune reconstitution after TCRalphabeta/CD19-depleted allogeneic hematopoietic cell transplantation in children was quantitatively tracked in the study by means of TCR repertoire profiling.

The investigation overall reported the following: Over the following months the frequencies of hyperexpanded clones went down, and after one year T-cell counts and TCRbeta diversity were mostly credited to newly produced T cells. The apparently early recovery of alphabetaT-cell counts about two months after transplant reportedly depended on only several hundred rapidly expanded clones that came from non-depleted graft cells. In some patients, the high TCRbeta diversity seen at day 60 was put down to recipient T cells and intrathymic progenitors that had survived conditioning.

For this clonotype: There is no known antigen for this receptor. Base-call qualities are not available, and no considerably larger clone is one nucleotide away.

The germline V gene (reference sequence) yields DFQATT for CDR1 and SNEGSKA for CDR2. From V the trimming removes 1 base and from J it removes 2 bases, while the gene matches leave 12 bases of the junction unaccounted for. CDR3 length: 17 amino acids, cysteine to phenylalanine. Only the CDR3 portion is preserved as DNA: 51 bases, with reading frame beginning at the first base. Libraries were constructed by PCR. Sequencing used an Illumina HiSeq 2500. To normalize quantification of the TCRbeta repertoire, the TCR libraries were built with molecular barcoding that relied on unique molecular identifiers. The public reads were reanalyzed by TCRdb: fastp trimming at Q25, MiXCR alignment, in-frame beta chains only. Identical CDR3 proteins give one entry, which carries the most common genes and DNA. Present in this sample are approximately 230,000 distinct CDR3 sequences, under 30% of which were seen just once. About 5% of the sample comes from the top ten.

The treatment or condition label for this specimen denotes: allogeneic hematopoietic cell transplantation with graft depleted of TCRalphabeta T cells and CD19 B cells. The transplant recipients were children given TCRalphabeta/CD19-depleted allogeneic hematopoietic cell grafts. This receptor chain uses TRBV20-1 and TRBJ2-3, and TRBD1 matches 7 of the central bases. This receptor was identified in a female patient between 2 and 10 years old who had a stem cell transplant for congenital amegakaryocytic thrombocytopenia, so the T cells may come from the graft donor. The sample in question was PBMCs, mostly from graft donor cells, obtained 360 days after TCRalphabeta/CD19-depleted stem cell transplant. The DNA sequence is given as TGCAGTGCTAGAGTGGGGCGACAGGGTGGAATCACAGATACGCAGTATTTT. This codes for CSARVGRQGGITDTQYF.